The next 19 T cell receptor beta chains were all read from a single sample in a study of blood T cell repertoires in COVID-19. The repertoire was sequenced with immunoSEQ multiplex PCR; TCRdb's copy has only in-frame clones and lacks some. Here the sample spans around 150,000 clones, 76% being singletons. Sequenced: peripheral blood. All receptors come from a woman older than 75 with active or convalescent COVID-19.

The rearrangement joins TRBV12-5 to TRBJ1-5; no clear D. The CDR3 runs to 14 residues. Germline assignment: CDR1 LGHNT and CDR2 FRNRAP. V was cut by 3 bases and J by 0 bases, with 6 bases left in between. The CDR3 DNA is TGTGCTAGTGGTTTCTCCCTTAGCAATCAGCCCCAGCATTTT. It codes for CASGFSLSNQPQHF.

V is TRBV18 and J is TRBJ2-7, with D possibly matching TRBD1 (6 bases). The CDR3 sequence is 14 residues long. Trimming took 3 bases from V and 1 from J, leaving 10 bases between them. Germline V gene lookup returns CDR1 KGHSH and CDR2 LQKENI. CDR3 sequence: CASSPYRVSYEQYF. CDR3 bases: TGTGCCAGCTCACCGTACAGGGTTTCCTACGAGCAGTACTTC.

The DNA of the CDR3 is TGTGCCAGCAGCCAAGGAGCTGAAGCTTTCTTT. Translated, it gives CASSQGAEAFF. V is TRBV3-1 (or the pseudogene TRBV3-2) and J is TRBJ1-1; D gene ambiguous. The germline V gene has CDR1 LGHDT and CDR2 YNNKEL (reference sequence). The V gene lost 1 base and the J gene lost 6 bases, with 3 bases spanning the gap. The CDR3 is 11 residues long.

This chain joins TRBV5-4 and TRBJ1-2; D is possibly TRBD1 (5 bases). Trimming removed 4 bases at V and 8 bases at J, with 18 bases between. Per germline, CDR1 SGHNT and CDR2 YYREEE (reference sequence). The CDR3 totals 14 residues. The CDR3 DNA sequence: TGTGCCAGCAGCCGACCGGGGGGGGGATTAGGCTACACCTTC. It specifies CASSRPGGGLGYTF.

This chain links TRBV5-6 with TRBJ1-4; no reliable D call. The CDR3 runs to 13 residues. The V end was cut by 7 bases, the J end by 6 bases, with 13 bases between. CDR1 is SGHDT, CDR2 YYEEEE, per germline. CDR3 DNA: TGTGCCAGCCAACTTAGTCTCTATGAAAAACTGTTTTTT. Protein product: CASQLSLYEKLFF.

This clone was observed a few times. The chain recombines TRBV7-2 with TRBJ1-5, with D unresolved. Trimming cost V 5 bases and J 4 bases, with 18 bases left between them. Germline-derived CDR1 and CDR2 are SGHTA and FQGNSA. The CDR3 runs to 16 residues. The CDR3 DNA is TGTGCCAGCAGCCCGCGAGGGCCCGAGTCGAATCAGCCCCAGCATTTT. It translates to CASSPRGPESNQPQHF.

The J gene is TRBJ2-7, the V gene TRBV15, with D perhaps matching TRBD2 (6 bases). Trimming shortened V by 0 bases and J by 4 bases, and 7 bases separated the two germline ends. The CDR3 covers 13 residues. The germline V gene has CDR1 LNHNV and CDR2 YYDKDF (reference sequence). In DNA, the CDR3 is TGTGCCACCAGCAGAGATGCGGGGTACGAGCAGTACTTC. It specifies CATSRDAGYEQYF.

The chain has TRBV18 and TRBJ2-1; 10 nucleotides align to TRBD2. Germline loops: CDR1 KGHSH, CDR2 LQKENI. CDR3 length: 18 amino acids. V trimming: 0 bases; J trimming: 4 bases; junction bases outside the gene matches: 9. CDR3 region: CASSPPGLAGVGYNEQFF. CDR3 bases: TGTGCCAGCTCACCACCGGGGCTAGCGGGGGTTGGATACAATGAGCAGTTCTTC.

This chain joins TRBV7-2 and TRBJ1-3; D is ambiguous. V lost 1 base and J 16 bases, leaving 14 bases between the germline ends. The CDR3 has 12 residues. Germline-derived CDR1 and CDR2 are SGHTA and FQGNSA. In nucleotides, the CDR3 is TGTGCCAGCAGCTTAGATGAGGCTTTGGAGTATTTT. Its translation is CASSLDEALEYF.

The CDR3 region is CAWSVGGQYYGYTF. CDR3 in DNA: TGTGCCTGGAGTGTAGGGGGACAGTACTATGGCTACACCTTC. The rearrangement joins TRBV30 to TRBJ1-2, with 7 bases aligning to TRBD1. The CDR3 extends over 14 amino acids. The V and J ends lost 0 bases and 3 bases, in that order; junction bases with no gene match: 4. Germline CDR1 is GTSNPN and CDR2 is SVGIG (reference sequence). Together with reference TRBV30 and TRBJ1-2, the CDR3 gives the full variable domain: SQTIHQWPATLVQPVGSPLSLECTVEGTSNPNLYWYRQAAGRGLQLLFYSVGIGQISSEVPQNLSASRPQDRQFILSSKKLLLSDSGFYLCAWSVGGQYYGYTFGSGTRLTVV.

The chain uses TRBV5-6 and TRBJ2-7; weak D call: TRBD1 (5 bases). V was clipped by 6 bases and J by 0 bases, with 19 bases between them. Germline assignment: CDR1 SGHDT and CDR2 YYEEEE. This CDR3 has 16 amino acids. In DNA form, the CDR3 reads TGTGCCAGCACCCTTACTCAGGGTTTCACCTCCTACGAGCAGTACTTC. This codes for CASTLTQGFTSYEQYF.

CDR3 loop: CASSTQGAYNEQFF. The CDR3 coding sequence is TGCGCCAGCAGCACGCAGGGGGCCTACAATGAGCAGTTCTTC. This chain joins TRBV5-1 and TRBJ2-1; TRBD1 matches 7 bases. V trimming: 4 bases; J trimming: 2 bases; junction bases outside the gene matches: 3. Germline values: CDR1 SGHRS, CDR2 YFSETQ. The CDR3 covers 14 residues.

The rearrangement joins TRBV28 to TRBJ1-2; maybe TRBD1 (5 bases). This CDR3 is 13 amino acids long. The V gene's germline CDR1 is MDHEN and CDR2 SYDVKM. The germline V and J ends were trimmed by 5 bases and 8 bases, with 15 bases remaining between them. CDR3 sequence reads: CASSVPPDRGYTF. The CDR3 region has the DNA TGTGCCAGCAGTGTCCCCCCCGACAGAGGCTACACCTTC.

This clone was seen a single time. The chain couples TRBV2 to TRBJ1-4, with D possibly matching TRBD1 (6 bases). V was pared by 3 bases and J by 10 bases, with 18 bases between. CDR1 is SNHLY, CDR2 FYNNEI, per germline. CDR3 size: 15 residues. This chain's CDR3 is CASSEIQAGRGKLFF. The DNA of the CDR3 is TGTGCCAGCAGTGAGATTCAGGCCGGCAGGGGAAAACTGTTTTTT. The entire variable domain, with the rest obtained from reference TRBV2 and TRBJ1-4, is as follows: EPEVTQTPSHQVTQMGQEVILRCVPISNHLYFYWYRQILGQKVEFLVSFYNNEISEKSEIFDDQFSVERPDGSNFTLKIRSTKLEDSAMYFCASSEIQAGRGKLFFGSGTQLSVL.

This clone was counted at least ten times. CDR3 region: CASSLRTGSGANVLTF. CDR3 sequence (DNA): TGTGCCAGCAGCCTCCGCACAGGCTCTGGGGCCAACGTCCTGACTTTC. The rearrangement links TRBV7-3 to TRBJ2-6, with D possibly matching TRBD1 (5 bases). Germline V CDR1 and CDR2: SGHTA, FQGTGA. Trimming cost V 5 bases and J 0 bases, with 11 bases left between them. This CDR3 has 16 amino acids.

The chain links TRBV19 to TRBJ2-2, with 10 bases aligning to TRBD2. The length of the CDR3 is 15 residues. Unmatched junction bases numbered 6, after V lost 5 bases and J lost 6 bases. Looked up from germline, CDR1 is LNHDA and CDR2 is SQIVND (reference sequence). The CDR3 coding sequence is TGTGCCAGTAGTCCCAGCGGGGGGGCCCCCGGGGAGCTGTTTTTT. It encodes CASSPSGGAPGELFF.

This chain uses TRBV18 with TRBJ2-1; TRBD2 matches 7 bases. After removal of 6 bases from V and 4 bases from J, the junction contained 9 bases not matched to a gene. The germline V gene has CDR1 KGHSH and CDR2 LQKENI. CDR3 length equals 15 residues. Here the CDR3 DNA reads TGTGCCAGCTCGGGAGGGGCGGCGACTTACAATGAGCAGTTCTTC. It encodes CASSGGAATYNEQFF.

This CDR3 reads CASSMNTGPNTEAFF. The CDR3 DNA reads as TGTGCCAGTAGTATGAACACAGGACCGAACACTGAAGCTTTCTTT. This sequence joins TRBV19 and TRBJ1-1, with a tentative D call TRBD1 (5 bases). The CDR3 loop spans 15 amino acids. Germline values: CDR1 LNHDA, CDR2 SQIVND (reference sequence). Trimming removed 3 bases from V and 1 base from J, with 12 bases in between.

The gene calls are TRBV7-8 and TRBJ2-1; 11 positions agree with TRBD1. The CDR3 is 19 residues long. V trimming: 5 bases; J trimming: 4 bases; junction bases outside the gene matches: 16. Germline V CDR1 and CDR2: SGHVS, FQNEAQ. CDR3 nucleotide sequence: TGTGCCAGCAGCCTTCCAACCGGGACAGGGGGATTAGGGTACAATGAGCAGTTCTTC. As protein: CASSLPTGTGGLGYNEQFF.